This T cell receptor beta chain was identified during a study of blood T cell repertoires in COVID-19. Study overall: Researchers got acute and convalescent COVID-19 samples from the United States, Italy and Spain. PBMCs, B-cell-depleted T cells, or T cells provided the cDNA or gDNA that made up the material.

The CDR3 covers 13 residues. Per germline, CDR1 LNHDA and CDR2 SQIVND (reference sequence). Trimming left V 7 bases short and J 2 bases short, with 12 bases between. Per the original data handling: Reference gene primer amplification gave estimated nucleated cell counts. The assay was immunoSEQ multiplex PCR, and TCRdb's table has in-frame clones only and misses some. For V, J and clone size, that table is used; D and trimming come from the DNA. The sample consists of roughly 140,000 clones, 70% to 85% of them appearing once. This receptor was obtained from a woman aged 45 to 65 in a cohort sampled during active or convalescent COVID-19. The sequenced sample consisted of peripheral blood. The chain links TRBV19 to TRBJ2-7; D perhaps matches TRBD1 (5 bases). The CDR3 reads CASKPTDTYEQYF. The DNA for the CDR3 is TGTGCCAGTAAACCGACAGACACCTACGAGCAGTACTTC.